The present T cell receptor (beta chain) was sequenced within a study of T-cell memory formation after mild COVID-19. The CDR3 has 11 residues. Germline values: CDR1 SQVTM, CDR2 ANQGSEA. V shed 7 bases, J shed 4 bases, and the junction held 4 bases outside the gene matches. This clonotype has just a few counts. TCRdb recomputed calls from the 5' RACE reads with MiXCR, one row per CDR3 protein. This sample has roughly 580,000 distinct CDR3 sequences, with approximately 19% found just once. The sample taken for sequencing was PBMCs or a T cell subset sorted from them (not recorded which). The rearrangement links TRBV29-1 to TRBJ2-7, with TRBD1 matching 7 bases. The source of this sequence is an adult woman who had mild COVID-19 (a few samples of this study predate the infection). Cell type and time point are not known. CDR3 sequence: CSAATGYEQYF. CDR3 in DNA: TGCAGCGCCGCGACAGGGTACGAGCAGTACTTC.